This is a list of T cell receptor beta chains from one sample in a study of blood T cell repertoires in COVID-19. The assay was immunoSEQ multiplex PCR, and TCRdb's table has in-frame clones only and misses some. Among approximately 180,000 clones listed, around 85% were seen once. Input material: PBMCs or T cells enriched from blood (not recorded which). The receptor source for this set is a man in his forties or fifties who had recovered from COVID-19. Each CDR3 is given without its conserved first and last residue. Fields, in order: CDR3 protein, J gene, V gene, D gene. D genes are given only for firm matches.

ASSLERGGNEQF,TRBJ2-1,TRBV5-4,.
ASSEWAFPTGELF,TRBJ2-2,TRBV2,.
ASSDRDYGYT,TRBJ1-2,TRBV5-6,.
ASTPRTSGYNEQF,TRBJ2-1,TRBV10-1,TRBD2
ASSLMGRERGDEQF,TRBJ2-1,TRBV7-9,.
ASSPVTGPTEAF,TRBJ1-1,TRBV18,TRBD1
ASSELMLATYEQY,TRBJ2-7,TRBV6-1,.
ASSQEQGALSPLH,TRBJ1-6,TRBV14,TRBD1
ASSLGQGNENTEAF,TRBJ1-1,TRBV3-1/TRBV3-2,TRBD1
ASSQSFQGSNEKLF,TRBJ1-4,TRBV23-1,.
ASSASSSYEQY,TRBJ2-7,TRBV10-1,.
ASSPVQQGFDGYT,TRBJ1-2,TRBV14,.
ASSYSTGTNTQY,TRBJ2-3,TRBV6-5,.
ASSDGSSYNSPLH,TRBJ1-6,TRBV6-4,.
ASSPSPREFYEQY,TRBJ2-7,TRBV5-1,TRBD2
ASSLGLALTDTQY,TRBJ2-3,TRBV11-3,TRBD2
ASSILQGYGYT,TRBJ1-2,TRBV19,.
ASSEAPGYGYT,TRBJ1-2,TRBV2,.
ASSLRTGSHGYT,TRBJ1-2,TRBV7-9,TRBD1
ACLSGSNYGYT,TRBJ1-2,TRBV30,.
ASSLPVGGSGSGYT,TRBJ1-2,TRBV5-4,.
ASRPGSTEAF,TRBJ1-1,TRBV6-5,.
ASSQHGANVLT,TRBJ2-6,TRBV3-1/TRBV3-2,.
ASSLAGAPTQY,TRBJ2-5,TRBV6-5,TRBD2
AWSVRGGQGNKEGYT,TRBJ1-2,TRBV30,TRBD1
AWGQKADRAGEAF,TRBJ1-1,TRBV30,TRBD1
ASTVTGGDQPQH,TRBJ1-5,TRBV19,TRBD1
ASSFHLGQPGELF,TRBJ2-2,TRBV11-3,TRBD1
ASSFATSGTDTQY,TRBJ2-3,TRBV7-9,TRBD2
ASSDDGGKAF,TRBJ1-1,TRBV5-1,.
SVDVWGSNQPQH,TRBJ1-5,TRBV29-1,.
ASSFSTQGNYGYT,TRBJ1-2,TRBV6-5,.
AWSVLADYT,TRBJ1-2,TRBV30,.